One sample yielded the 7 T cell receptor beta chains listed below, sequenced in a study of blood T cells in healthy people across ages. Alongside a J-beta primer mix, a sample-barcoded 5' primer served in a second PCR lasting about 7 to 12 cycles. TCRdb passed the 5' RACE reads through MiXCR, listing each CDR3 protein once. The sample yields about 780,000 distinct CDR3 sequences, about 26% seen once. These data also featured in a second study, about T cells of mothers and their children.

Sequences were obtained from blood. The receptors were sampled from a boy aged 5-17 years in good health.

V usage is TRBV18 and J usage is TRBJ2-3; 7 nucleotides agree with TRBD1. The V and J ends lost 0 bases and 4 bases, in that order; junction bases with no gene match: 10. CDR1 and CDR2 (germline): KGHSH, LQKENI. This CDR3 has 17 amino acids. The DNA for the CDR3 is TGTGCCAGCTCACCACCGCGAGACAGGGAAGCCCCAGATACGCAGTATTTT. Encoded protein: CASSPPRDREAPDTQYF.

V usage is TRBV7-6 and J usage is TRBJ1-1; possibly TRBD1 for D (6 bases). The CDR3 consists of 12 residues. CDR1 is SGHVS, CDR2 FNYEAQ, per germline. Trimming took off 6 bases at V and 10 bases at J, with 15 bases between the two ends. CDR3 amino acids: CASRKGVRVAFF. The CDR3 bases are TGTGCCAGCAGAAAGGGGGTACGAGTAGCTTTCTTT. The variable domain in full, completed from reference TRBV7-6 and TRBJ1-1, reads GAGVSQSPRYKVTKRGQDVALRCDPISGHVSLYWYRQALGQGPEFLTYFNYEAQQDKSGLPNDRFSAERPEGSISTLTIQRTEQRDSAMYRCASRKGVRVAFFGQGTRLTVV.

J is TRBJ1-5 and V is TRBV3-1, with TRBD1 matching over 7 bases. V lost 5 bases to trimming and J lost 0 bases; unmatched junction nucleotides: 7. This CDR3 contains 16 residues. Germline V gene data show CDR1 as LGHDT and CDR2 as YNNKEL (reference sequence). CDR3 bases: TGTGCCAGCAGCTCAGGGGGACTGAATAGCAATCAGCCCCAGCATTTT. It encodes CASSSGGLNSNQPQHF. Supplemented by reference TRBV3-1 and TRBJ1-5, the full variable domain reads DTAVSQTPKYLVTQMGNDKSIKCEQNLGHDTMYWYKQDSKKFLKIMFSYNNKELIINETVPNRFSPKSPDKAHLNLHINSLELGDSAVYFCASSSGGLNSNQPQHFGDGTRLSIL.

On this clonotype: The CDR3 does not end in the conserved phenylalanine or tryptophan, so this is likely a read error. V gene TRBV20-1 combines with J gene TRBJ2-7, with D possibly being TRBD2 (6 bases). The CDR3 extends over 13 amino acids. Trimming took off 3 bases at V and 0 bases at J, with 9 bases between the two ends. Germline CDR1 DFQATT, CDR2 SNEGSKA (reference sequence). The chain's CDR3 is CSARSGVSYEQYL. The CDR3 bases are TGCAGTGCTAGGTCGGGGGTCTCCTACGAGCAGTACCTC.

The V call is TRBV2, the J call TRBJ1-2; possible D gene TRBD1, 6 bases. The germline V gene encodes CDR1 SNHLY and CDR2 FYNNEI. V lost 3 bases, J lost 7 bases, and 12 bases lay in between. The CDR3 extends over 13 amino acids. Here the CDR3 reads CASSETGRPGYTF. The CDR3 DNA reads TGTGCCAGCAGTGAGACAGGCCGGCCTGGCTACACCTTC. Variable domain in full (rest from reference TRBV2 and TRBJ1-2): EPEVTQTPSHQVTQMGQEVILRCVPISNHLYFYWYRQILGQKVEFLVSFYNNEISEKSEIFDDQFSVERPDGSNFTLKIRSTKLEDSAMYFCASSETGRPGYTFGSGTRLTVV.

This clonotype was recorded a few times. Sequence at one end of the junction differs from germline and may be a read error. This rearrangement joins TRBV18 to TRBJ2-5; D gene ambiguous. The CDR3 covers 11 residues. In germline, CDR1 is KGHSH, CDR2 LQKENI. The CDR3 reads CASAERHEKYF. The CDR3 DNA reads as TGTGCCAGCGCTGAACGACACGAGAAGTATTTC.

This clonotype was seen a few times. This chain links TRBV25-1 with TRBJ1-6; 7 bases line up with TRBD1. The CDR3 contains 15 residues. Trimming removed 5 bases from V and 9 bases from J; junction bases left unmatched: 10. Germline V CDR1 and CDR2: MGHDK, SYGVNS. CDR3 loop: CASSPTGTLISPLHF. CDR3 DNA: TGTGCCAGCAGTCCGACAGGGACTCTGATTTCACCCCTCCACTTT.